The clone carrying this TCR beta chain was detected many times. What it binds is not known. CDR3 size: 17 residues. V shed 3 bases and J 6 bases; nucleotides not matched to a gene: 11. Germline V gene data show CDR1 as DFQATT and CDR2 as SNEGSKA (reference sequence). The data are from a study of type 1 regulatory T cells. Study-level background: This in vitro CD4 product, T-allo10, is enriched for Tr1 cells and alloantigen-specific.

TCRdb ran MiXCR on the reads and lists one entry per CDR3 protein. The data contain roughly 46,000 distinct CDR3 sequences, about 12% of them singletons. General study results and limits: Type 1 regulatory T cells had a more restricted TCR repertoire than non-type 1 regulatory T cells.

The V call is TRBV20-1, the J call TRBJ2-1; 13 nucleotides match TRBD2. This sequence originates from a human donor in good health. Specimen: cultured non-Tr1 T cells, either the whole culture or a sorted T cell fraction (not recorded which). CDR3 sequence reads: CSASRPGLAGIPNEQFF. The CDR3 coding sequence is TGCAGTGCTAGCCGACCGGGACTAGCGGGGATCCCCAATGAGCAGTTCTTC.